These T cell receptor beta chains were read from a single sample in a study of regulatory T cells in long-lasting Graves disease. TCRdb called the multiplex PCR reads again in MiXCR, with one record for every CDR3 protein. Of about 470,000 distinct CDR3 sequences in the sample, around 21% were seen once. This specimen was peripheral blood mononuclear cells (PBMCs), taken when the disease was refractory, from a patient treated with antithyroid drugs. These TCRs come from a female donor with Graves disease. The CDR3 runs from the conserved cysteine through the conserved F or W. D genes are given only for firm matches.

CDR3aa: CASIKGRQMEKLFF
len: 14
j_gene: TRBJ1-4
v_gene: TRBV10-1
d_gene: NA

CDR3aa: CASSPGMRAWDYGYTF
len: 16
j_gene: TRBJ1-2
v_gene: TRBV28
d_gene: NA

CDR3aa: CSVEVGLRGPNTEAFF
len: 16
j_gene: TRBJ1-1
v_gene: TRBV29-1
d_gene: TRBD1

CDR3aa: CASSPPDRDPNYGYTF
len: 16
j_gene: TRBJ1-2
v_gene: TRBV18
d_gene: TRBD1

CDR3aa: CATKGTANTGELFF
len: 14
j_gene: TRBJ2-2
v_gene: TRBV10-3
d_gene: TRBD1

CDR3aa: CSASFLAGGPLVEQYF
len: 16
j_gene: TRBJ2-7
v_gene: TRBV20-1
d_gene: TRBD2

CDR3aa: CAFTSGTVEQYF
len: 12
j_gene: TRBJ2-7
v_gene: TRBV30
d_gene: TRBD2

CDR3aa: CASSRQDEAFF
len: 11
j_gene: TRBJ1-1
v_gene: TRBV4-1
d_gene: NA

CDR3aa: CASSRTPGTGLIHEQYF
len: 17
j_gene: TRBJ2-7
v_gene: TRBV7-9
d_gene: TRBD1

CDR3aa: CSASTLAGGPQETQYF
len: 16
j_gene: TRBJ2-5
v_gene: TRBV20-1
d_gene: TRBD2